There are many counts of the clone carrying this TCR beta chain. Its antigen is currently unknown. The data derive from a study of Graves' ophthalmopathy and Graves' hyperthyroidism. Findings and limits, study-wide: Cross-validated, the 13-signature model showed 87.88%/81.08% sensitivity/specificity, and 80%/75% in the test set.

RNA transcripts served as template for amplifying TCR beta CDR3 sequences. First-round RT-PCR used HTBI primers; second-round multiplex PCR followed. TCRdb passed the multiplex PCR reads through MiXCR, listing each CDR3 protein once. The sample includes around 36,000 distinct CDR3 sequences, approximately 53% of them seen just once. J lost 5 bases, V lost 4 bases, and 4 bases had no gene match. CDR3 size: 14 residues. Germline CDR1 reads ENHRY; CDR2 reads SYGVKD. The TCR comes from an adult woman with stable Graves' hyperthyroidism. The sample comprised peripheral blood. This rearrangement joins TRBV10-3 to TRBJ2-3; 9 bases fit TRBD2. The CDR3 reads CAISGAGGQDTQYF. In DNA form, the CDR3 reads TGTGCCATCAGTGGAGCGGGAGGACAAGATACGCAGTATTTT.